The 19 T cell receptor beta chains in this list originate from one sample, sequenced in a study of blood T cell repertoires in COVID-19. This table comes from immunoSEQ multiplex PCR, and its TCRdb copy is limited to in-frame clones, with some not included. The sample holds approximately 50,000 clones, roughly 77% seen once. Sequencing was carried out using peripheral blood. The receptors were gathered from a man in his 70s with active or convalescent COVID-19.

The J gene is TRBJ2-6, the V gene TRBV6-5; D possibly corresponds to TRBD2 (6 bases). Germline CDR1 MNHEY, CDR2 SVGAGI. This CDR3 has 15 amino acids. V lost 5 bases, J lost 1 base, and 9 bases lay in between. The CDR3 protein is CASSIAASGANVLTF. Here the CDR3 DNA reads TGTGCCAGCAGTATAGCGGCGTCTGGGGCCAACGTCCTGACTTTC.

The chain employs TRBV11-3 and TRBJ1-1; TRBD1 aligns across 9 bases. Germline V gene lookup returns CDR1 SGHNT and CDR2 YENEEA. This CDR3 is 17 amino acids long. After removal of 0 bases from V and 1 base from J, the junction contained 6 bases not matched to a gene. The CDR3 DNA sequence: TGTGCCAGCAGCTTAGACAAATGGGGACAGGGGAACACTGAAGCTTTCTTT. It specifies CASSLDKWGQGNTEAFF.

This clone has just one count. The chain employs TRBV19 and TRBJ1-1, with 9 bases lining up with TRBD1. The V segment lost 6 bases and the J segment 6 bases; nucleotides outside the gene matches: 11. The CDR3 has 15 residues. Germline CDR1 LNHDA, CDR2 SQIVND (reference sequence). CDR3 residues: CASRSQGAAPAEAFF. CDR3 coding DNA: TGTGCCAGTAGATCACAGGGGGCGGCACCGGCTGAAGCTTTCTTT.

This chain joins TRBV19 and TRBJ2-1, with D tentatively TRBD2 (6 bases). CDR1 and CDR2 (germline): LNHDA, SQIVND (reference sequence). With 0 bases removed from V and 13 bases from J, the gap between germline ends came to 10 bases. The CDR3 contains 12 residues. CDR3 loop: CASSIEGGVQFF. In DNA form, the CDR3 reads TGTGCCAGTAGTATAGAGGGAGGCGTCCAGTTCTTC.

The chain combines TRBV28 with TRBJ1-4; 7 nucleotides agree with TRBD1. V lost 6 bases and J lost 7; bases outside the gene matches: 8. CDR1 MDHEN and CDR2 SYDVKM come from the germline V gene. This CDR3 is built from 14 residues. CDR3 loop: CASRGEGGGEKLFF. The CDR3 nucleotides are TGTGCCAGCAGGGGGGAAGGGGGCGGTGAAAAACTGTTTTTT.

This rearrangement joins TRBV7-6 to TRBJ1-1, with 7 positions matching TRBD1. The CDR3 runs to 13 residues. V lost 3 bases, J lost 3 bases, and 1 base stayed unmatched. Germline CDR1 reads SGHVS; CDR2 reads FNYEAQ. CDR3 in DNA: TGTGCCAGCAGCTTTGGGACAGACACTGAAGCTTTCTTT. This encodes CASSFGTDTEAFF.

This chain links TRBV19 with TRBJ2-7, with 9 bases that match TRBD1. The V segment lost 3 bases and the J segment 3 bases; nucleotides outside the gene matches: 6. The length of the CDR3 is 15 residues. From germline, CDR1 is LNHDA and CDR2 SQIVND (reference sequence). CDR3: CASSMRGTGNYEQYF. CDR3 nucleotide sequence: TGTGCCAGTAGTATGAGGGGGACAGGGAACTACGAGCAGTACTTC.

The chain joins TRBV12-3 or TRBV12-4 to TRBJ1-1; D remains ambiguous. Trimming removed 5 bases at V and 9 bases at J, with 16 bases between. The CDR3 contains 13 residues. CDR3 DNA: TGTGCCAGCAGTCTCTCGGGGTTTAGTAAAGCTTTCTTT. Residues: CASSLSGFSKAFF.

The CDR3 DNA is TGTGCCAGCAGCCCGGGACAGAGGGCAAATCAGCCCCAGCATTTT. Translating gives CASSPGQRANQPQHF. This chain joins TRBV6-5 and TRBJ1-5; 7 bases match TRBD1. The CDR3 is made up of 15 amino acids. CDR1 is MNHEY and CDR2 is SVGAGI in the germline V gene. V trimming: 6 bases; J trimming: 4 bases; junction bases outside the gene matches: 9.

The rearrangement uses TRBV27 and TRBJ1-5; tentatively, D is TRBD1 (5 bases). This CDR3 comprises 16 residues. V was cut by 3 bases and J by 2 bases, with 14 bases left in between. Germline CDR1 MNHEY, CDR2 SMNVEV (reference sequence). The CDR3 reads CASSLEGRAGNQPQHF. Here the CDR3 DNA reads TGTGCCAGCAGTTTGGAGGGCAGGGCTGGCAATCAGCCCCAGCATTTT.

The chain joins TRBV28 to TRBJ1-2; 9 bases line up with TRBD1. Germline CDR1 reads MDHEN; CDR2 reads SYDVKM. Unmatched junction bases numbered 6, after V lost 5 bases and J lost 8 bases. This CDR3 comprises 13 residues. The CDR3 DNA follows: TGTGCCAGCAGTACGGGACAGGGAATCGGCTACACCTTC. Translated, it gives CASSTGQGIGYTF.

This clone showed up just a few times. The gene calls are TRBV24-1 and TRBJ1-3; D unresolved. V was clipped by 3 bases and J by 0 bases, with 11 bases between them. CDR1 is KGHDR, CDR2 SFDVKD, per germline. There are 16 residues in the CDR3. The CDR3 sequence: CATSDPNSGSGNTIYF. Here the CDR3 DNA reads TGTGCCACCAGTGATCCCAACAGTGGCTCTGGAAACACCATATATTTT.

This chain connects TRBV18 to TRBJ1-5; no definite D call. This CDR3 has 14 residues. Trimming stripped 2 bases from V and 0 bases from J, with 5 bases between. Germline V lookup: CDR1 KGHSH, CDR2 LQKENI. As DNA, the CDR3 is TGTGCCAGCTCACCAGTAGCTAGCAATCAGCCCCAGCATTTT. As protein: CASSPVASNQPQHF. Filled out from reference TRBV18 and TRBJ1-5, the complete variable domain reads NAGVMQNPRHLVRRRGQEARLRCSPMKGHSHVYWYRQLPEEGLKFMVYLQKENIIDESGMPKERFSAEFPKEGPSILRIQQVVRGDSAAYFCASSPVASNQPQHFGDGTRLSIL.

The chain combines TRBV6-2 or TRBV6-3 with TRBJ2-7, with D tentatively TRBD2 (7 bases). V lost 0 bases, J lost 6 bases, and 9 bases lay in between. Per germline, CDR1 MNHEY and CDR2 SVGEGT. CDR3 size: 13 residues. The CDR3 sequence: CASSYSRGREQYF. CDR3 nucleotides: TGTGCCAGCAGTTACTCGCGGGGGCGCGAGCAGTACTTC.

The chain recombines TRBV15 with TRBJ1-2; 7 bases map to TRBD1. The CDR3 extends over 14 amino acids. With 0 bases clipped from V and 4 bases from J, the junction kept 2 bases outside the gene matches. Germline assignment: CDR1 LNHNV and CDR2 YYDKDF (reference sequence). Here the CDR3 reads CATSRDGTVYGYTF. The CDR3 DNA sequence: TGTGCCACCAGCAGAGATGGGACAGTCTATGGCTACACCTTC.

This chain joins TRBV5-1 and TRBJ1-1; 8 bases match TRBD1. Germline V gene sequence: CDR1 SGHRS, CDR2 YFSETQ. After removal of 4 bases from V and 6 bases from J, the junction contained 11 bases not matched to a gene. The CDR3 consists of 15 residues. The CDR3 DNA sequence: TGCGCCAGCAGCCCCGGGACAGGAGGTTTCGCTGAAGCTTTCTTT. It yields the protein CASSPGTGGFAEAFF.

This clone was picked up a small number of times. This sequence joins TRBV27 and TRBJ2-6, with 7 bases aligning to TRBD1. The CDR3 is 15 amino acids. The germline gives CDR1 MNHEY, CDR2 SMNVEV (reference sequence). V shed 6 bases and J 3 bases; nucleotides not matched to a gene: 5. Here the CDR3 DNA reads TGTGCCAGCAGCCCACAGGGGTATGGGGCCAACGTCCTGACTTTC. Its protein product is CASSPQGYGANVLTF.

V is TRBV10-3 and J is TRBJ2-7, with D possibly matching TRBD2 (6 bases). Germline CDR1 and CDR2: ENHRY and SYGVKD. The CDR3 has 11 amino acids. The ends were cut back, 10 bases at V and 2 bases at J, with 9 bases in the middle. CDR3 sequence: CATTGAYEQYF. The CDR3 DNA reads as TGTGCCACCACGGGGGCCTACGAGCAGTACTTC.

This clone occurred once. At one end, the junction sequence differs from germline, possibly due to a read error. This sequence joins TRBV5-1 and TRBJ2-2, with TRBD1 matching over 11 bases. The germline V gene encodes CDR1 SGHRS and CDR2 YFSETQ. The CDR3 consists of 14 residues. CDR3 region: CASSLGQGAGELFF. In nucleotides, the CDR3 is TGCGCCAGCAGTTTGGGACAGGGGGCCGGGGAGCTGTTTTTT.